The source of this T cell receptor beta chain is a study of radiotherapy plus CTLA-4 blockade in lung cancer. General observations from the study: Blood saw expansion of tumor-derived TCR clones after radiotherapy plus ipilimumab.

This CDR3 has 15 amino acids. Germline-derived CDR1 and CDR2 are SGHVS and FNYEAQ. V lost 1 base and J lost 5; bases outside the gene matches: 4. With respect to this clone: Its antigen is still unknown.

Method: immunoSEQ multiplex PCR; TCRdb's copy keeps in-frame clones and lacks some. Of 70,000 to 95,000 clones in the sample, approximately 80% were seen once. This clonotype was sampled from a human donor with non-small cell lung cancer that progressed on radiotherapy plus ipilimumab. Sequences were derived from peripheral blood, sampled from a patient treated with radiotherapy plus ipilimumab. V is TRBV7-6 and J is TRBJ2-7; 11 nucleotides agree with TRBD2. CDR3 amino acids: CASSLGLAGNNEQYF. CDR3 nucleotides: TGTGCCAGCAGCTTAGGACTAGCGGGAAACAACGAGCAGTACTTC. The full variable domain, rest sourced from reference TRBV7-6 and TRBJ2-7, is GAGVSQSPRYKVTKRGQDVALRCDPISGHVSLYWYRQALGQGPEFLTYFNYEAQQDKSGLPNDRFSAERPEGSISTLTIQRTEQRDSAMYRCASSLGLAGNNEQYFGPGTRLTVT.